The next 27 T cell receptor beta chains were all read from a single sample in a study of T-cell memory formation after mild COVID-19. Each CDR3 protein gets one entry after TCRdb re-called the 5' RACE reads with MiXCR. The sample consists of around 310,000 distinct CDR3 sequences, roughly an eighth of them appearing once. What was sequenced was PBMCs or a T cell subset sorted from them (not recorded which). The source of these receptors is a man aged 18 to 29 who had mild COVID-19 (a few samples of this study predate the infection). Cell type and time point are not known.

The V and J genes are TRBV4-3 and TRBJ1-2, with a weak D call TRBD1 (6 bases). The CDR3 covers 17 residues. Trimming removed 0 bases from V and 6 bases from J, with 20 bases in between. From germline, CDR1 is LGHNA and CDR2 YSLEER. The CDR3 region is CASSQDRGSGGMNGYTF. CDR3 DNA sequence: TGCGCCAGCAGCCAAGATAGGGGGTCGGGGGGCATGAATGGCTACACCTTC.

This clonotype was counted between two and nine times. The rearrangement links TRBV2 to TRBJ2-3; D unresolved. CDR1 is SNHLY, CDR2 FYNNEI, per germline. The CDR3 runs to 12 residues. V was clipped by 6 bases and J by 6 bases, with 10 bases between them. The CDR3 coding sequence is TGTGCCAGCAGGGCAGAGGTGGATACGCAGTATTTT. It is translated as CASRAEVDTQYF. The full variable domain, with the rest looked up from reference TRBV2 and TRBJ2-3, is EPEVTQTPSHQVTQMGQEVILRCVPISNHLYFYWYRQILGQKVEFLVSFYNNEISEKSEIFDDQFSVERPDGSNFTLKIRSTKLEDSAMYFCASRAEVDTQYFGPGTRLTVL.

The chain employs TRBV25-1 and TRBJ1-2; the match to TRBD1 covers 10 bases. The germline gives CDR1 MGHDK, CDR2 SYGVNS. With 6 bases clipped from V and 11 bases from J, the junction kept 9 bases outside the gene matches. This CDR3 contains 13 residues. The CDR3 bases are TGTGCCAGCAGAGTCGAGACAGGGGGCGAATACACCTTC. Protein product: CASRVETGGEYTF.

A few counts support this clonotype. The chain couples TRBV4-1 to TRBJ2-7, with D perhaps matching TRBD2 (5 bases). The ends were cut back, 0 bases at V and 7 bases at J, with 13 bases in the middle. The CDR3 contains 14 residues. Looked up from germline, CDR1 is MGHRA and CDR2 is YSYEKL. This chain's CDR3 is CASSQEWSSWEQYF. The CDR3 DNA reads as TGCGCCAGCAGCCAAGAGTGGTCTAGCTGGGAGCAGTACTTC.

V and J are TRBV27 and TRBJ2-3; D gene ambiguous. Trimming shortened V by 0 bases and J by 6 bases, and 7 bases separated the two germline ends. CDR1 and CDR2 from the germline V gene are MNHEY and SMNVEV (reference sequence). The CDR3 totals 13 residues. The CDR3 region is CASSLSGVDTQYF. The CDR3 DNA sequence: TGTGCCAGCAGTTTATCAGGAGTGGATACGCAGTATTTT.

This clonotype was counted a few times. The junction departs from the called germline gene at one end, perhaps through a read error. V gene TRBV20-1 combines with J gene TRBJ1-2; 8 nucleotides agree with TRBD1. The CDR3 totals 10 residues. Germline lookup yields CDR1 DFQATT and CDR2 SNEGSKA (reference sequence). The CDR3 reads CSASGGQVYF. The CDR3 DNA is TGCAGTGCTAGTGGGGGACAGGTTTACTTC.

The chain uses TRBV7-3 and TRBJ2-5, with TRBD2 identical over 10 bases. The germline CDR1 and CDR2 sequences are SGHTA and FQGTGA. The V segment lost 0 bases and the J segment 5 bases; nucleotides outside the gene matches: 9. The CDR3 contains 17 residues. This CDR3 is CASSLTERGGRLETQYF. The CDR3 coding sequence is TGTGCCAGCAGCTTAACCGAGCGGGGGGGCCGGCTGGAGACCCAGTACTTC. Full variable domain (remainder filled in from reference TRBV7-3 and TRBJ2-5): GAGVSQTPSNKVTEKGKYVELRCDPISGHTALYWYRQSLGQGPEFLIYFQGTGAADDSGLPNDRFFAVRPEGSVSTLKIQRTERGDSAVYLCASSLTERGGRLETQYFGPGTRLLVL.

This clonotype occurred a few times. The chain links TRBV2 to TRBJ2-2; D gene unclear. The CDR3 runs to 15 residues. Germline CDR1 reads SNHLY; CDR2 reads FYNNEI. The chain's CDR3 is CALLKNSLNTGELFF. The DNA of the CDR3 is TGTGCTTTACTAAAGAACAGCCTAAACACCGGGGAGCTGTTTTTT.

The rearrangement links TRBV7-9 to TRBJ1-3; D not resolved. Trimming stripped 5 bases from V and 0 bases from J, with 17 bases between. CDR1 is SEHNR, CDR2 FQNEAQ, per germline (reference sequence). The CDR3 runs 17 residues. For the CDR3, the DNA is TGTGCCAGCAGCCCTAGACGGATTGGTAACTCTGGAAACACCATATATTTT. Its protein product is CASSPRRIGNSGNTIYF.

This clonotype was found a few times. The chain carries TRBV12-3 or TRBV12-4 and TRBJ2-7; TRBD1 aligns across 9 bases. V lost 5 bases and J lost 7; bases outside the gene matches: 6. The CDR3 runs 13 residues. CDR3 amino acids: CASSPGQGGEQYV. As DNA, the CDR3 is TGTGCCAGCAGTCCGGGACAGGGCGGAGAGCAGTACGTC.

V usage is TRBV10-3 and J usage is TRBJ1-1; 8 bases match TRBD1. V lost 7 bases to trimming and J lost 4 bases; unmatched junction nucleotides: 5. The CDR3 covers 13 residues. Per germline, CDR1 ENHRY and CDR2 SYGVKD. CDR3 coding DNA: TGTGCCATCACCGGACAGGGCGGCACTGAAGCTTTCTTT. Protein: CAITGQGGTEAFF.

This sequence joins TRBV14 and TRBJ2-7; 7 bases fit TRBD1. Germline CDR1 reads SGHDN; CDR2 reads FVKESK. Unmatched junction bases numbered 2, after V lost 4 bases and J lost 8 bases. This CDR3 region has 11 residues. CDR3: CASSPGGKQYF. CDR3 in DNA: TGTGCCAGCAGCCCAGGGGGAAAGCAGTACTTC.

The chain joins TRBV6-5 to TRBJ2-3, with a possible D match to TRBD2 (6 bases). In germline, CDR1 is MNHEY, CDR2 SVGAGI. The V and J ends lost 0 bases and 8 bases respectively, with 9 bases between them. This CDR3 has 13 amino acids. The CDR3 DNA reads as TGTGCCAGCAGTTACTCGAACGGGGGTACGCAGTATTTT. As protein: CASSYSNGGTQYF.

This clonotype showed up just a few times. The V and J genes are TRBV7-9 and TRBJ2-5, with D unresolved. The CDR3 is 12 amino acids. Per the germline V gene, CDR1 is SEHNR and CDR2 is FQNEAQ (reference sequence). V was clipped by 4 bases and J by 6 bases, with 9 bases between them. The CDR3 loop reads CASSSPIQTQYF. Written as DNA, the CDR3 is TGTGCCAGCAGCTCCCCGATACAGACCCAGTACTTC.

This clonotype was counted many times. The V call is TRBV12-3 or TRBV12-4, the J call TRBJ2-5, with D possibly called TRBD1 or TRBD2 (5 bases each). The CDR3 loop spans 14 amino acids. The V end was cut by 6 bases, the J end by 7 bases, with 18 bases between. The CDR3 nucleotides read TGTGCCAGCAGAACCACCGGGACCCTAGTGACCCAGTACTTC. Its protein is CASRTTGTLVTQYF.

This rearrangement joins TRBV7-9 to TRBJ2-5, with a possible D match to TRBD1 (6 bases). V was trimmed by 3 bases and J by 5 bases, leaving 13 bases between them. Germline lookup yields CDR1 SEHNR and CDR2 FQNEAQ (reference sequence). CDR3 length: 14 amino acids. The CDR3 reads CASSFTGSGETQYF. The CDR3 DNA reads as TGTGCCAGCAGCTTTACAGGGTCTGGGGAGACCCAGTACTTC.

This clonotype was recorded a few times. CDR3 nucleotide sequence: TGTGCCAGCAGCGACAGGACCGGGGAGCTGTTTTTT. Translating it yields CASSDRTGELFF. V usage is TRBV7-3 and J usage is TRBJ2-2; a possible D gene is TRBD1 (6 bases). The V gene's germline CDR1 is SGHTA and CDR2 FQGTGA. The germline V and J ends were trimmed by 5 bases and 5 bases, with 6 bases remaining between them. CDR3 length: 12 residues. The whole variable domain, filled in from reference TRBV7-3 and TRBJ2-2, reads GAGVSQTPSNKVTEKGKYVELRCDPISGHTALYWYRQSLGQGPEFLIYFQGTGAADDSGLPNDRFFAVRPEGSVSTLKIQRTERGDSAVYLCASSDRTGELFFGEGSRLTVL.

This clonotype was counted many times. The V call is TRBV5-1, the J call TRBJ2-3; D assignment may be TRBD1 or TRBD2 (5 bases each). The germline V gene has CDR1 SGHRS and CDR2 YFSETQ. V gave up 4 bases and J gave up 4 bases, with 10 bases separating them. The CDR3 extends over 13 amino acids. The CDR3 DNA reads TGCGCCAGCAGCAACTGGGACCCAGATACGCAGTATTTT. Its translation is CASSNWDPDTQYF. The whole variable domain, remainder taken from reference TRBV5-1 and TRBJ2-3, is KAGVTQTPRYLIKTRGQQVTLSCSPISGHRSVSWYQQTPGQGLQFLFEYFSETQRNKGNFPGRFSGRQFSNSRSEMNVSTLELGDSALYLCASSNWDPDTQYFGPGTRLTVL.

The chain couples TRBV6-5 to TRBJ1-6; no reliable D call. V lost 0 bases to trimming and J lost 9 bases, with 15 bases between them. The CDR3 sequence is 16 residues long. Germline V gene lookup returns CDR1 MNHEY and CDR2 SVGAGI. The CDR3 coding sequence is TGTGCCAGCAGTTACTCGACCCGGACTGGCGGTTCACCCCTCCACTTT. It translates to CASSYSTRTGGSPLHF.

The chain joins TRBV20-1 to TRBJ1-5; 7 nucleotides match TRBD1. The CDR3 covers 14 residues. After removal of 6 bases from V and 3 bases from J, the junction contained 8 bases not matched to a gene. Germline-derived CDR1 and CDR2 are DFQATT and SNEGSKA (reference sequence). In nucleotides, the CDR3 is TGCAGTGCGAGCGGGACAGCCCTCAATCAGCCCCAGCATTTT. Its protein product is CSASGTALNQPQHF.

Only a few counts were recorded for this clonotype. The chain uses TRBV6-5 and TRBJ2-7, with 7 positions matching TRBD1. CDR1 and CDR2 from the germline V gene are MNHEY and SVGAGI. J gave up 0 bases and V 2 bases, and 4 bases lay outside the gene matches. This CDR3 region has 15 residues. CDR3 loop: CASSYGQASSYEQYV. The DNA of the CDR3 is TGTGCCAGCAGTTACGGACAGGCCAGCTCCTACGAGCAGTACGTC.

The table lists this clonotype with a few counts. This sequence joins TRBV6-5 and TRBJ1-2; D is ambiguous. This CDR3 has 12 residues. With 6 bases removed from V and 4 bases from J, the gap between germline ends came to 9 bases. Germline V gene lookup returns CDR1 MNHEY and CDR2 SVGAGI. The CDR3 protein is CASSPRAYGYTF. The CDR3 region has the DNA TGTGCCAGCAGCCCTCGGGCCTATGGCTACACCTTC.

This clonotype was counted at least ten times. The genes are TRBV3-1 and TRBJ1-6; TRBD1 aligns across 7 bases. There are 14 residues in the CDR3. Germline-derived CDR1 and CDR2 are LGHDT and YNNKEL (reference sequence). With 5 bases clipped from V and 8 bases from J, the junction kept 6 bases outside the gene matches. The CDR3: CASSFRGTHSPLHF. The CDR3 DNA reads TGTGCCAGCAGCTTCAGGGGGACGCATTCACCCCTCCACTTT. Using reference TRBV3-1 and TRBJ1-6 for the parts outside the CDR3, the full variable domain is DTAVSQTPKYLVTQMGNDKSIKCEQNLGHDTMYWYKQDSKKFLKIMFSYNNKELIINETVPNRFSPKSPDKAHLNLHINSLELGDSAVYFCASSFRGTHSPLHFGNGTRLTVT.

This clonotype has only a few counts. The rearrangement joins TRBV20-1 to TRBJ2-5; TRBD2 is a possible D gene (6 bases). CDR3 length equals 13 residues. The V gene's germline CDR1 is DFQATT and CDR2 SNEGSKA (reference sequence). V shed 5 bases and J shed 0 bases, with 10 bases lying between them. CDR3 bases: TGCAGTGCTGGGAGGACGTACCAAGAGACCCAGTACTTC. Its protein product is CSAGRTYQETQYF.

This chain connects TRBV6-1 to TRBJ1-5; no clear D gene. The CDR3 contains 15 residues. V lost 2 bases, J lost 3 bases, and 11 bases lay in between. Per germline, CDR1 MNHNS and CDR2 SASEGT. CDR3 DNA sequence: TGTGCCAGCAGTGAAATCTCGTCCAACAATCAGCCCCAGCATTTT. It translates to CASSEISSNNQPQHF.

This clonotype was recorded a few times. The CDR3 nucleotides are TGTGCCAGCAGCCAAGGACAGGGGAGCTCTGGAAACACCATATATTTT. Protein: CASSQGQGSSGNTIYF. V usage is TRBV4-2 and J usage is TRBJ1-3, with TRBD1 matching over 8 bases. CDR1 is LGHNA, CDR2 YNFKEQ, per germline. This CDR3 is 16 amino acids long. With 1 base clipped from V and 0 bases from J, the junction kept 2 bases outside the gene matches.

The rearrangement uses TRBV18 and TRBJ2-5; 7 nucleotides line up with TRBD2. This CDR3 has 13 residues. The germline gives CDR1 KGHSH, CDR2 LQKENI. V shed 5 bases, J shed 2 bases, and the junction held 2 bases outside the gene matches. The CDR3 sequence is CASSGTIQETQYF. The CDR3 DNA is TGTGCCAGCTCAGGGACTATACAAGAGACCCAGTACTTC.